This T cell receptor beta chain was found in a study of blood T cell repertoires in COVID-19. For the study at large: Acute and convalescent COVID-19 specimens originated in the United States, Italy and Spain. The analysed material was cDNA or gDNA that came from T cells, B-cell-depleted T cells, or PBMCs.

Clones were sequenced by immunoSEQ multiplex PCR, and TCRdb holds only the in-frame ones, with some missing. Here the sample spans 95,000 to 150,000 clones, around 80% being singletons. This clone has just a few counts. Germline assignment: CDR1 MNHEY and CDR2 SVGAGI. This CDR3 is 12 amino acids long. V dropped 8 bases and J dropped 2 bases, with 7 bases sitting between them. This chain links TRBV6-5 with TRBJ1-3, with D perhaps matching TRBD1 (5 bases). The source material was peripheral blood. This TCR came from a man aged 35-49 years with active or convalescent COVID-19. CDR3 coding DNA: TGTGCCAGCCTAGGGGCTGGAAACACCATATATTTT. It codes for CASLGAGNTIYF.